This TCR beta chain was sequenced in a study of PD-1 blockade in classical Hodgkin lymphoma. Study-wide results and limits: Lower baseline TCR diversity was reported for newly diagnosed patients than for healthy donors. CD8+ TCR diversity did not rise significantly by C4D1, unlike CD4+.

Germline V gene lookup returns CDR1 SGHTA and CDR2 FQGNSA. V lost 1 base and J lost 5; bases outside the gene matches: 3. The CDR3 has 15 amino acids. Libraries were prepared by immunoSEQ multiplex PCR; TCRdb keeps only in-frame clonotypes and omits some of them. The data contain about 96,000 clones, roughly 91% of them singletons. This clone was recorded once. The target antigen is unknown. Time point: cycle 4 day 1 (C4D1), after 5 to 7 weeks of nivolumab. Every patient was affected by relapse after autologous stem cell transplantation, while exposure to brentuximab vedotin was not uniform. The sequence was collected from a human donor with classical Hodgkin lymphoma. V is TRBV7-2 and J is TRBJ1-1; 11 bases fit TRBD1. Sample: peripheral blood mononuclear cells (PBMCs), taken before the fourth cycle of nivolumab. CDR3 coding DNA: TGTGCCAGCAGCTTAGTAGGGACAGGGGGTACTGAAGCTTTCTTT. This encodes CASSLVGTGGTEAFF.